This T cell receptor beta chain was documented in a study of Ad26.COV2.S vaccination and SARS-CoV-2 variants. In regard to this clone: Its specificity is not known.

Study-wide findings and caveats: It was vaccine recipients, not placebo recipients, who had the higher spike-specific TCR breadth.

Produced via immunoSEQ multiplex PCR; TCRdb's table is partial and in-frame only. The profile covers about 320,000 clones, with around 90% appearing a single time and approximately 5% taken by the ten largest. Treatment reported: about 20 received Ad26.COV2.S at low or high dose, single or two shots; about 5 received placebo; per-sample allocation not given. Collection of the samples took place on day 63 after the first injection of vaccine or placebo. Boston provided a donor who was an adult aged 18-55 years. The V and J ends lost 1 base and 4 bases respectively, with 16 bases between them. CDR3 length equals 17 residues. Germline-derived CDR1 and CDR2 are KGHDR and SFDVKD.

This sequence originates from a person aged 18-65 years who received the Ad26.COV2.S COVID-19 vaccine or a placebo. J is TRBJ1-5 and V is TRBV24-1, with D unresolved. The material sequenced was peripheral blood, taken in a trial of Ad26.COV2.S vaccine versus placebo. The CDR3 DNA reads TGTGCCACCAGTGATTTAACGGACGGGCAGGAGAATCAGCCCCAGCATTTT. It yields the protein CATSDLTDGQENQPQHF.